This T cell receptor beta chain comes out of a study of shared clonotypes between healthy human individuals. Using immunoSEQ multiplex PCR, the repertoire was profiled, and TCRdb retains in-frame clones only, with some absent. The sample has around 350,000 clones; around 79% are singletons. The CDR3 length is 13 residues. V lost 6 bases and J lost 8, with 14 bases in between. Germline lookup yields CDR1 MNHEY and CDR2 SVGAGI. The clonotype originates from a man aged 25-45 years in good health. The sequencing sample was made of memory CD4+ T cells sorted from blood. Specified subset: CD45RA-negative fraction. The chain combines TRBV6-5 with TRBJ1-5; weak D call: TRBD1 (5 bases). The CDR3 sequence: CASSPLGGEPQHF. The CDR3, as DNA: TGTGCCAGCAGCCCCCTTGGGGGTGAGCCCCAGCATTTT.